These T cell receptor beta chains were read from a single sample in a study of spatial heterogeneity in lung cancer. TCRdb reprocessed the 5' RACE reads via MiXCR and lists one record per CDR3 protein. The data contain more than 15,000 distinct CDR3 sequences, over 8% of them singletons. Sequencing was performed on PBMCs, taken at follow-up. These receptors all come from a female donor with early-stage non-small cell lung cancer. Both conserved end residues are part of each CDR3. A D gene is named only where the DNA matches it firmly. The listing skips clone size in some rows; elsewhere it reads once, few, many or a size class.

j_call clone_size v_call d_call cdr3_aa cdr3_nt
TRBJ1-5 many TRBV6-2/TRBV6-3 . CASSYSMAQPQHF TGTGCCAGCAGTTACTCGATGGCCCAGCCCCAGCATTTT
TRBJ2-2 many TRBV7-9 . CASSLGQAGELFF TGTGCCAGCAGCTTAGGACAGGCCGGGGAGCTGTTTTTT
TRBJ2-7 few TRBV12-3/TRBV12-4 . CASSPFHTGQDEQYF TGTGCCAGCAGTCCCTTCCACACAGGGCAGGACGAGCAGTACTTC
TRBJ2-3 many TRBV20-1 TRBD2 CSATSGTTDTQYF TGCAGTGCTACTAGCGGAACCACAGATACGCAGTATTTT
TRBJ1-5 many TRBV7-9 TRBD1 CASSLVRDRGNQPQHF TGTGCCAGCAGCTTGGTCCGGGACAGAGGCAATCAGCCCCAGCATTTT
TRBJ1-4 many TRBV20-1 . CSARLTGSGEKLFF TGCAGTGCTAGGCTGACAGGATCAGGGGAAAAACTGTTTTTT
TRBJ2-1 many TRBV12-5 TRBD1 CASGSPGTGIDEQFF TGTGCTAGTGGTTCCCCCGGGACAGGGATCGATGAGCAGTTCTTC
TRBJ2-5 many TRBV24-1 TRBD1 CATSDPQGWTGETQYF TGTGCCACCAGTGACCCTCAGGGGTGGACAGGAGAGACCCAGTACTTC
TRBJ2-7 many TRBV5-1 TRBD2 CASSRSGTSVSYEQYF TGCGCCAGCAGCCGGTCCGGGACTAGCGTCTCCTACGAGCAGTACTTC
TRBJ1-5 few TRBV12-3/TRBV12-4 . CASSLGQGNQPQHF TGTGCCAGCAGTTTAGGACAGGGCAATCAGCCCCAGCATTTT
TRBJ2-5 many TRBV6-1 TRBD1 CASSEADRERETQYF TGTGCCAGCAGTGAAGCAGACAGGGAGCGAGAGACCCAGTACTTC
TRBJ2-7 many TRBV23-1 . CASNGEQYF TGCGCCAGCAACGGCGAGCAGTACTTC
TRBJ2-2 many TRBV25-1 . CASSESLSPSGTGELFF TGTGCCAGCAGTGAATCCCTAAGCCCCAGCGGGACCGGGGAGCTGTTTTTT
TRBJ2-5 . TRBV6-5 . CASSGQPQETQYF TGTGCCAGCAGCGGACAGCCCCAAGAGACCCAGTACTTC
TRBJ1-2 few TRBV29-1 . CSGRTVPYGYTF TGCAGCGGGAGGACAGTACCGTATGGCTACACCTTC
TRBJ1-5 many TRBV5-5 . CASSQGQSYQPQHF TGTGCCAGCAGCCAAGGACAGAGTTATCAGCCCCAGCATTTT
TRBJ1-1 many TRBV6-1 . CASSARQNTEAFF TGTGCCAGCAGTGCCCGACAGAACACTGAAGCTTTCTTT
TRBJ2-3 many TRBV18 . CASSRRLDTQYF TGTGCCAGCTCACGTCGCTTGGATACGCAGTATTTT
TRBJ1-5 many TRBV20-1 TRBD1 CSARPLDRLDQPQHF TGCAGTGCTAGACCCTTGGACAGGTTGGATCAGCCCCAGCATTTT
TRBJ2-5 many TRBV7-2 TRBD1 CASSSIQGETQYF TGTGCCAGCAGCTCTATACAGGGGGAGACCCAGTACTTC
TRBJ2-7 many TRBV6-2/TRBV6-3 . CASSTFHGAYEQYF TGTGCCAGCAGCACTTTCCACGGGGCCTACGAGCAGTACTTC
TRBJ1-1 many TRBV5-7 . CASRSLSGDRNTEAFF TGTGCCAGCAGATCACTCAGTGGGGACCGGAACACTGAAGCTTTCTTT
TRBJ2-7 many TRBV23-1 . CASGPRLADEQYF TGCGCCAGCGGCCCCCGACTGGCTGACGAGCAGTACTTC
TRBJ2-5 many TRBV7-6 . CASSINQIGETQYF TGTGCCAGCAGCATTAATCAGATAGGCGAGACCCAGTACTTC
TRBJ2-7 many TRBV6-2/TRBV6-3 TRBD1 CASSYLKRGQGHEQYF TGTGCCAGCAGTTATCTTAAACGAGGACAGGGACACGAGCAGTACTTC
TRBJ1-3 . TRBV19 . CASSKRTAGNTIYF TGTGCCAGTAGTAAGAGGACAGCTGGAAACACCATATATTTT
TRBJ1-5 many TRBV6-5 . CASSWALNQPQHF TGTGCCAGCAGCTGGGCCCTAAATCAGCCCCAGCATTTT
TRBJ2-5 many TRBV12-3/TRBV12-4 TRBD1 CASSLRKSFGTGPRQETQYF TGTGCCAGCAGTTTAAGGAAAAGTTTCGGGACAGGACCCCGACAAGAGACCCAGTACTTC
TRBJ2-2 many TRBV4-2 . CASSPRLGARVGDTGELFF TGTGCCAGCAGCCCCCGGCTAGGGGCCCGAGTGGGGGACACCGGGGAGCTGTTTTTT
TRBJ2-5 many TRBV6-2/TRBV6-3 . CASSYSGQRETQYF TGTGCCAGCAGTTACTCGGGACAACGGGAGACCCAGTACTTC
TRBJ2-4 many TRBV2 . CASSEAGVAKNIQYF TGTGCCAGCAGTGAAGCCGGGGTAGCCAAAAACATTCAGTACTTC
TRBJ2-7 few TRBV7-2 . CASSFWGAAAGEQYF TGTGCCAGCAGCTTCTGGGGGGCAGCTGCGGGCGAGCAGTACTTC
TRBJ2-7 many TRBV5-5 . CASSFRDRDYEQYF TGTGCCAGCAGCTTCCGGGATAGGGACTACGAGCAGTACTTC
TRBJ1-2 few TRBV24-1 . CATSDGEEYGYTF TGTGCCACCAGTGACGGGGAAGAGTATGGCTACACCTTC
TRBJ1-5 many TRBV10-3 . CAISPVGGNQPQHF TGTGCCATCAGCCCGGTGGGGGGTAATCAGCCCCAGCATTTT
TRBJ2-3 many TRBV3-1 . CASSQVPDPQYF TGTGCCAGCAGCCAAGTTCCGGATCCGCAGTATTTT
TRBJ2-7 . TRBV12-3/TRBV12-4 TRBD1 CASGQGQSSYEQYF TGTGCCAGCGGGCAGGGACAGAGTTCTTACGAGCAGTACTTC
TRBJ2-7 many TRBV25-1 TRBD2 CASSAMTLAGTSAPYEQYF TGTGCCAGCAGTGCTATGACACTAGCGGGAACCTCCGCGCCCTACGAGCAGTACTTC
TRBJ2-3 many TRBV25-1 . CASSEAGTDTQYF TGTGCCAGCAGTGAAGCAGGCACAGATACGCAGTATTTT
TRBJ2-1 few TRBV15 TRBD1 CATSRQGAGVNEQFF TGTGCCACCAGCAGACAGGGGGCAGGTGTCAATGAGCAGTTCTTC
TRBJ1-1 many TRBV7-2 . CASGSTGSNTEAFF TGTGCCAGCGGTTCTACAGGTTCGAACACTGAAGCTTTCTTT
TRBJ1-5 many TRBV20-1 . CSARGQADQPQHF TGCAGTGCTAGAGGACAGGCGGACCAGCCCCAGCATTTT
TRBJ1-1 many TRBV6-2/TRBV6-3 TRBD1 CASTPTGARDTEAFF TGTGCCAGCACCCCGACAGGGGCCAGGGACACTGAAGCTTTCTTT
TRBJ1-4 many TRBV20-1 . CSANQPGLRATNEKLFF TGCAGTGCTAATCAACCGGGCCTACGTGCAACTAATGAAAAACTGTTTTTT